This T cell receptor beta chain was captured by sequencing in a study of blood T cells in healthy people across ages. General study points: Age brought a roughly linear fall in TCR beta diversity measured per million T cells. Relative to aged donors, long-lived donors carried more naive CD4+ cells and displayed higher diversity.

CDR3 length: 17 residues. Germline loops: CDR1 MNHNS, CDR2 SASEGT. With a J-beta primer mix and a sample-barcoded 5' primer, a second PCR ran 7 to 11 cycles. Template switching added a 12-random-nucleotide identifier to every cDNA molecule. TCRdb re-called the 5' RACE reads with MiXCR, one entry per CDR3 protein. The sample consists of about 670,000 distinct CDR3 sequences, 40% to 45% of them appearing once. A note on this clonotype: Its antigen is unidentified. A much larger clone lies one base from this, so it may be a read error.

The chain is built from TRBV6-1 and TRBJ2-6; 9 bases map to TRBD1. The clonotype was recovered from a man older than 75 in good health. The sample consisted of blood. CDR3 residues: CASQDTGQGYGANALTF. CDR3 sequence (DNA): TGTGCCAGCCAAGACACTGGACAGGGGTATGGGGCCAACGCCCTGACTTTC.